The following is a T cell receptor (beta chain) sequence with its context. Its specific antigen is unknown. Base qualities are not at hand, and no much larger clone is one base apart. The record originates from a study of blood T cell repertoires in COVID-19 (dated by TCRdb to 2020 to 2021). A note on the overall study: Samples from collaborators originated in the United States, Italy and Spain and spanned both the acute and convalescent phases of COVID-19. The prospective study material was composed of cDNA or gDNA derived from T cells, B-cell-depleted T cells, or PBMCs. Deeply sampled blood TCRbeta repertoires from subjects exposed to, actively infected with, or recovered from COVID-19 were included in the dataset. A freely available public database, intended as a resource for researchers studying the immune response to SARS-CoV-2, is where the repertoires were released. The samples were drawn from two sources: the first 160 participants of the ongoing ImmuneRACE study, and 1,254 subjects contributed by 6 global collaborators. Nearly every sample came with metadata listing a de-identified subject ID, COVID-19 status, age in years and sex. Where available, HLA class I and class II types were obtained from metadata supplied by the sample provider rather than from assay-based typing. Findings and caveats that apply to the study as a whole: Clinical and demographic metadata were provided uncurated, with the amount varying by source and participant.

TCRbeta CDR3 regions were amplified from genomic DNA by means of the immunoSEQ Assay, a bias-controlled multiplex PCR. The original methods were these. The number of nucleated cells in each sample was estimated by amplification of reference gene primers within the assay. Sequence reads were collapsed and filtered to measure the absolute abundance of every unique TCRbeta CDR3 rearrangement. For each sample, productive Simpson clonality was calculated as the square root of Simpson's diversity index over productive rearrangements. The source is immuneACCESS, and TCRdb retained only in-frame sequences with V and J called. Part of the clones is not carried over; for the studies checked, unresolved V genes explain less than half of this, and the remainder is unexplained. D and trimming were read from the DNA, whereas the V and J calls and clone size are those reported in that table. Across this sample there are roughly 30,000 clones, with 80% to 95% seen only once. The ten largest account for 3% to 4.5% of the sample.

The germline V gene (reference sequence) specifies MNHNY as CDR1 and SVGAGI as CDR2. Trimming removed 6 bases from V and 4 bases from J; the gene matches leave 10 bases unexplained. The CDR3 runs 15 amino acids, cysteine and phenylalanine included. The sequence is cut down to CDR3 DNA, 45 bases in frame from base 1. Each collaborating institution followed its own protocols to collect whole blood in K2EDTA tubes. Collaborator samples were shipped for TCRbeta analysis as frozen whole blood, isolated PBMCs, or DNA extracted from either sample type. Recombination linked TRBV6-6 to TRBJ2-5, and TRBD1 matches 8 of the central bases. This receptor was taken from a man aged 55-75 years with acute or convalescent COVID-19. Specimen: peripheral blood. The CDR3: CASSTPTGAGETQYF. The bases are TGTGCCAGCAGCACCCCGACAGGGGCAGGAGAGACCCAGTACTTC.